What follows are 8 T cell receptor beta chains derived from one specimen sequenced in a study of T cell responses to AZD1222 COVID-19 vaccine. Clones were read by immunoSEQ multiplex PCR, and TCRdb kept only the in-frame ones, dropping some. The sample yields roughly 91,000 clones, more than 75% seen once. The starting material was peripheral blood, obtained on day 0 of AZD1222 vaccination. These receptors all stem from an adult in good health.

V usage is TRBV5-1 and J usage is TRBJ2-4; no reliable D call. The CDR3 runs to 13 residues. Trimming shortened V by 7 bases and J by 6 bases, and 14 bases separated the two germline ends. Germline V lookup: CDR1 SGHRS, CDR2 YFSETQ. CDR3 sequence (DNA): TGCGCCAGCTATGAACAGCCTCCAAACATTCAGTACTTC. As protein: CASYEQPPNIQYF.

The chain combines TRBV9 with TRBJ2-3; 10 positions agree with TRBD1. This CDR3 has 16 residues. V was pared by 0 bases and J by 3 bases, with 4 bases of the junction left unmatched. Germline V lookup: CDR1 SGDLS, CDR2 YYNGEE. CDR3 in DNA: TGTGCCAGCAGCGTAGGGACAGGGGGGACTACAGATACGCAGTATTTT. This gives the protein CASSVGTGGTTDTQYF.

The CDR3 spells CASSYEEGENSPLHF. The CDR3 coding sequence is TGTGCCAGCAGTTACGAGGAGGGGGAGAATTCACCCCTCCACTTT. The chain carries TRBV6-5 and TRBJ1-6, with D possibly matching TRBD1 (6 bases). CDR3 size: 15 residues. V lost 2 bases to trimming and J lost 7 bases, with 12 bases between them. Germline V lookup: CDR1 MNHEY, CDR2 SVGAGI.

The genes are TRBV3-1 (or the pseudogene TRBV3-2) and TRBJ2-4, with 8 bases lining up with TRBD1. The CDR3 runs to 17 residues. Per germline, CDR1 LGHDT and CDR2 YNNKEL (reference sequence). V dropped 0 bases and J dropped 0; count of bases not matched to a gene: 4. In DNA form, the CDR3 reads TGTGCCAGCAGCCAAGAGGACAGGGCGGTAGCCAAAAACATTCAGTACTTC. This gives the protein CASSQEDRAVAKNIQYF.

The V and J genes are TRBV6-5 and TRBJ1-6, with TRBD1 matching 7 bases. Germline assignment: CDR1 MNHEY and CDR2 SVGAGI. The trim removed 2 bases at V and 7 bases at J, leaving 8 bases unmatched. The CDR3 length is 16 residues. CDR3 residues: CASSYTWTGTNSPLHF. DNA for the CDR3: TGTGCCAGCAGTTACACATGGACAGGCACGAATTCACCCCTCCACTTT.

This chain joins TRBV2 and TRBJ1-2; D gene uncertain. CDR1 SNHLY and CDR2 FYNNEI come from the germline V gene. V shed 1 base and J shed 5 bases, with 8 bases lying between them. This CDR3 has 13 residues. In DNA, the CDR3 is TGTGCCAGCAGTGAAGGGTTTAGGTATGGCTACACCTTC. Amino acids: CASSEGFRYGYTF.

This chain connects TRBV5-1 to TRBJ2-2; D may match TRBD1 or TRBD2 (6 bases each). The germline V gene has CDR1 SGHRS and CDR2 YFSETQ. The length of the CDR3 is 17 residues. The V gene lost 3 bases and the J gene lost 4 bases, with 19 bases spanning the gap. The CDR3 is CASSSRIEGGSTGELFF. CDR3 DNA sequence: TGCGCCAGCAGCTCAAGAATCGAGGGGGGAAGCACCGGGGAGCTGTTTTTT.

The rearrangement links TRBV7-3 to TRBJ2-1, with D possibly being TRBD1 (5 bases). The V end lost 1 base, the J end lost 6 bases, and 13 bases lay between the germline ends. The CDR3 is 15 amino acids. Germline assignment: CDR1 SGHTA and CDR2 FQGTGA. CDR3 coding DNA: TGTGCCAGCAGCTTAAGTGACAGTTGGCGCAATGAGCAGTTCTTC. Amino acids: CASSLSDSWRNEQFF. Based on the CDR3 plus reference TRBV7-3 and TRBJ2-1, the full variable domain is GAGVSQTPSNKVTEKGKYVELRCDPISGHTALYWYRQSLGQGPEFLIYFQGTGAADDSGLPNDRFFAVRPEGSVSTLKIQRTERGDSAVYLCASSLSDSWRNEQFFGPGTRLTVL.